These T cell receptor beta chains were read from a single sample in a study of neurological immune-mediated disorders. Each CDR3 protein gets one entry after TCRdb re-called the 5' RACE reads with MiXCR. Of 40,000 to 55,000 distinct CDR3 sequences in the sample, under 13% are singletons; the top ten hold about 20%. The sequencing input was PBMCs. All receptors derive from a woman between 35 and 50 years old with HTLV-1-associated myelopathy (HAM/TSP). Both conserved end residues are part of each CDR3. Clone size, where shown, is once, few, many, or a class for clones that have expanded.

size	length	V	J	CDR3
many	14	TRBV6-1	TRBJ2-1	CASKFRDNYNEQFF
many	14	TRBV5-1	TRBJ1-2	CASSQDRGNYGYTF
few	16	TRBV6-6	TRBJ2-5	CASLTERRGGPQTQYF
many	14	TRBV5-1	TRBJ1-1	CASSSGLSNTEAFF
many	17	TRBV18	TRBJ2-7	CASSPRTSGGGRDEQYF
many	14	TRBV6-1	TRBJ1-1	CASSEGGKNTEAFF
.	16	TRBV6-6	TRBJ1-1	CASSYSRGQGNTEAFF
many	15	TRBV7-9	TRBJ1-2	CASSPHQQGLSGYTF
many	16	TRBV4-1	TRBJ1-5	CASSQDFGRSGRPQHF
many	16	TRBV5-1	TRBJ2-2	CASSRTGGGDTGELFF
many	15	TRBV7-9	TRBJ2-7	CASSGTNRGSYEQYF
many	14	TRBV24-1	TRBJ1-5	CATSAARTGQPQHF
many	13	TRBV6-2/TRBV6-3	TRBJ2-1	CASSPTSGTEQFF
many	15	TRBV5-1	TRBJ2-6	CASSLSASGANVLTF
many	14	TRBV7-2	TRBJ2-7	CASSLGEISYEQYF
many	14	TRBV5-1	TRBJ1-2	CASSLDPGVYGYTF
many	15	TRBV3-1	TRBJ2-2	CARARAGGPSGELFF
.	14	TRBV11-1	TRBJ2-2	CASSLGHSSGELFF
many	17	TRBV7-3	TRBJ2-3	CASSLMTSGGARDTQYF
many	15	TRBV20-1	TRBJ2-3	CSARGGPGVANTQYF
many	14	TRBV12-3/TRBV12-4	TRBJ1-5	CASSFVGGYQPQHF
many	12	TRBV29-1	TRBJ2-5	CSVGGSQETQYF
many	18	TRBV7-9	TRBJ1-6	CASSSGQAALSYNSPLHF
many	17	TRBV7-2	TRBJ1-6	CASSARDSFSYNSPLHF
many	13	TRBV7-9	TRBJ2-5	CASSLAVQETQYF
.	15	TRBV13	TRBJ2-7	CASSLASGSLADQYF
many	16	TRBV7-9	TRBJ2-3	CASSLAGLPPTDTQYF
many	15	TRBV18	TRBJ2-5	CASSPPEGQLAAQYF
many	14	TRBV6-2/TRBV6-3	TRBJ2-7	CASSYRLDSYEQYF
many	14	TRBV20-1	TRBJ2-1	CSASIPGVFSEQFF
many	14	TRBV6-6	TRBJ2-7	CASRTPDRSNEQYF
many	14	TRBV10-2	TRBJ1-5	CASSELDSNQPQHF
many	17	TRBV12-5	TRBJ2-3	CASGRRVWGAGTDTQYF
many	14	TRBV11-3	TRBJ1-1	CASSLWAKDTEAFF
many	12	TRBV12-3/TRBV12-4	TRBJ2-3	CASSLHADTQYF
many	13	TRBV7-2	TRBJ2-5	CASSLAGMGTQYF
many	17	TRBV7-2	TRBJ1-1	CASSLTPWTGANTEAFF
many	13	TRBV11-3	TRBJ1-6	CASSLSLTTPLHF
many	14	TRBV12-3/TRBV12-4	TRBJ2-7	CASSPGTFSYEQYF
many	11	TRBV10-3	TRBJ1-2	CAISETESYTF
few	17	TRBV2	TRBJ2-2	CASSEVKDRMNTGELFF
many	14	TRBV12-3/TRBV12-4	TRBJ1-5	CASSRGESNQPQHF
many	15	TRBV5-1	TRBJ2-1	CASSPGTSLNNEQFF
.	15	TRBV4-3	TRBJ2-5	CVSSKMGTAEETQYF
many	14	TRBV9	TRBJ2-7	CASSVGQGIDEQYF
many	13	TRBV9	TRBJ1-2	CASSADSYYGYTF
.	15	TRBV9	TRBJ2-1	CASSASGGAYNEQFF
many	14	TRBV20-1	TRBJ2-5	CSASPGQFGETQYF